The 24 T cell receptor beta chains below come from one sample, sequenced in a study of T cell changes during pregnancy in multiple sclerosis. Repertoires were generated with immunoSEQ multiplex PCR, while TCRdb's copy carries only in-frame clones and drops some. The table records tens of thousands of clones, 92% of them present only once. The sequenced sample was CD4+ T cells from peripheral blood mononuclear cells, obtained in the third trimester of pregnancy. Source of these receptors: a female donor with multiple sclerosis, enrolled in a pregnancy study.

The V and J genes are TRBV6-5 and TRBJ2-2; a weak D match, TRBD1 (5 bases). Between the trimmed V and J ends, which lost 6 bases and 4 bases, there was a span of 9 bases. There are 13 residues in the CDR3. Germline V CDR1 and CDR2: MNHEY, SVGAGI. CDR3 nucleotides: TGTGCCAGCAGCTTTGGGGCCACCGGGGAGCTGTTTTTT. Translating it yields CASSFGATGELFF.

The chain is built from TRBV7-3 and TRBJ2-3, with 8 bases matching TRBD2. V lost 4 bases, J lost 0 bases, and 6 bases stayed unmatched. The CDR3 consists of 16 residues. Germline values: CDR1 SGHTA, CDR2 FQGTGA. CDR3: CASSSSSGFSTDTQYF. The DNA for the CDR3 is TGTGCCAGCAGCTCGTCTAGCGGGTTTAGCACAGATACGCAGTATTTT.

Only a few counts were recorded for this clone. The rearrangement uses TRBV6-6 and TRBJ2-7; 7 bases line up with TRBD2. The CDR3 runs to 15 residues. Germline-derived CDR1 and CDR2 are MNHNY and SVGAGI (reference sequence). The V and J ends lost 0 bases and 4 bases, in that order; junction bases with no gene match: 6. The CDR3 loop reads CASSYSFRAGYEQYF. DNA of the CDR3: TGTGCCAGCAGTTACTCGTTCCGAGCGGGGTACGAGCAGTACTTC.

The chain uses TRBV7-3 and TRBJ2-2, with no clear D. The length of the CDR3 is 11 residues. V dropped 6 bases and J dropped 7 bases, with 6 bases sitting between them. Germline V gene lookup returns CDR1 SGHTA and CDR2 FQGTGA. CDR3 nucleotide sequence: TGTGCCAGCAGTCGTAGCGGGGAGCTGTTTTTT. This gives the protein CASSRSGELFF.

The rearrangement links TRBV5-8 to TRBJ2-3; D perhaps matches TRBD2 (6 bases). The CDR3 sequence is 15 residues long. Germline V gives CDR1 SGHTS, CDR2 YDEGEE. V was shortened by 0 bases and J by 4 bases, with 12 bases between the two germline ends. CDR3 sequence: CASSLVRGSADTQYF. CDR3 DNA sequence: TGTGCCAGCAGCTTGGTTCGGGGGAGCGCAGATACGCAGTATTTT.

The CDR3 reads CASSPRQVIYGYTF. CDR3 DNA sequence: TGTGCCAGCAGCCCTAGACAGGTCATTTATGGCTACACCTTC. The chain has TRBV5-8 and TRBJ1-2; D might be TRBD1 (6 bases). The CDR3 spans 14 residues. V shed 4 bases and J shed 5 bases, with 15 bases lying between them. CDR1 is SGHTS, CDR2 YDEGEE, per germline.

V is TRBV5-6 and J is TRBJ1-2; D gene unclear. The length of the CDR3 is 16 residues. The germline V gene has CDR1 SGHDT and CDR2 YYEEEE. Trimming took off 1 base at V and 0 bases at J, with 13 bases between the two ends. The chain's CDR3 is CASSLNRRSTNYGYTF. The CDR3 DNA reads TGTGCCAGCAGCTTGAATCGGAGGTCTACTAACTATGGCTACACCTTC. The full variable domain, rest sourced from reference TRBV5-6 and TRBJ1-2, is DAGVTQSPTHLIKTRGQQVTLRCSPKSGHDTVSWYQQALGQGPQFIFQYYEEEERQRGNFPDRFSGHQFPNYSSELNVNALLLGDSALYLCASSLNRRSTNYGYTFGSGTRLTVV.

The J gene is TRBJ1-1, the V gene TRBV29-1; tentative D call: TRBD1 (5 bases). Trimming removed 7 bases at V and 3 bases at J, with 15 bases between. The V gene's germline CDR1 is SQVTM and CDR2 ANQGSEA. The CDR3 spans 13 residues. CDR3: CSALRTSYTEAFF. The DNA of the CDR3 is TGCAGCGCCCTAAGGACATCTTACACTGAAGCTTTCTTT.

This clone was observed a handful of times. This chain connects TRBV19 to TRBJ1-6; D gene ambiguous. Trimming left V 4 bases short and J 9 bases short, with 10 bases between. Germline-derived CDR1 and CDR2 are LNHDA and SQIVND (reference sequence). This CDR3 is built from 13 residues. The CDR3 is CASSTTEGSPLHF. The CDR3 coding sequence is TGTGCCAGTAGTACCACAGAGGGTTCACCCCTCCACTTT.

CDR3 in DNA: TGTGCCAGCAGGAGAAGGACAGGGGATGTCCCAGATACGCAGTATTTT. Translation: CASRRRTGDVPDTQYF. The chain couples TRBV2 to TRBJ2-3; TRBD1 matches at 9 bases. The CDR3 extends over 16 amino acids. From germline, CDR1 is SNHLY and CDR2 FYNNEI. Trimming removed 6 bases from V and 4 bases from J; junction bases left unmatched: 11.

This clone was seen just once. The rearrangement joins TRBV2 to TRBJ1-6, with TRBD1 matching over 7 bases. Germline V gene data show CDR1 as SNHLY and CDR2 as FYNNEI. The CDR3 has 21 amino acids. Trimming at V came to 6 bases and at J to 0 bases, leaving 20 bases not matched to a gene. The CDR3 sequence is CASSSPPYRGRPRSYNSPLHF. DNA of the CDR3: TGTGCCAGCAGCTCCCCCCCTTACAGGGGCCGACCCCGCTCCTATAATTCACCCCTCCACTTT.

CDR3 coding DNA: TGTGCCAGCAGCCGGAGGGGGCGCATCTATGGCTACACCTTC. Residues: CASSRRGRIYGYTF. The chain has TRBV7-2 and TRBJ1-2; 7 bases fit TRBD1. The J segment lost 4 bases and the V segment lost 5 bases, leaving 7 bases of the junction unmatched. The CDR3 is 14 amino acids. Germline V gene data show CDR1 as SGHTA and CDR2 as FQGNSA.

This clone was recorded once. The chain joins TRBV4-1 to TRBJ2-7; 8 nucleotides line up with TRBD2. Germline V gives CDR1 MGHRA, CDR2 YSYEKL. The length of the CDR3 is 15 residues. V gave up 5 bases and J gave up 3 bases; unmatched junction bases: 9. This CDR3 is CASSAGGRDNYEQYF. DNA for the CDR3: TGCGCCAGCAGCGCGGGGGGCAGGGATAACTACGAGCAGTACTTC.

The J gene is TRBJ1-1, the V gene TRBV6-1; D gene unclear. V gave up 1 base and J gave up 5 bases, with 5 bases separating them. Looked up from germline, CDR1 is MNHNS and CDR2 is SASEGT. The CDR3 consists of 12 residues. The CDR3 DNA follows: TGTGCCAGCAGTGAAGACGGGACTGAAGCTTTCTTT. This gives the protein CASSEDGTEAFF.

The gene calls are TRBV5-1 and TRBJ1-4; 7 nucleotides align to TRBD1. The CDR3 has 17 amino acids. Germline V gene sequence: CDR1 SGHRS, CDR2 YFSETQ. V shed 0 bases, J shed 8 bases, and the junction held 13 bases outside the gene matches. The CDR3 DNA sequence: TGCGCCAGCAGCTTGGGACAGGGCAATATTATCGGCGAAAAACTGTTTTTT. It codes for CASSLGQGNIIGEKLFF.

This chain joins TRBV27 and TRBJ1-2, with D perhaps matching TRBD1 (6 bases). CDR3 size: 14 residues. The V end was cut by 6 bases, the J end by 5 bases, with 16 bases between. Germline CDR1 reads MNHEY; CDR2 reads SMNVEV (reference sequence). The CDR3, as DNA: TGTGCCAGCAGCTTCAGACAGGATTCATATGGCTACACCTTC. Its protein product is CASSFRQDSYGYTF.

A single count supports this clone. This chain joins TRBV2 and TRBJ2-1; D is possibly TRBD2 (5 bases). The germline V gene encodes CDR1 SNHLY and CDR2 FYNNEI. The CDR3 is 10 amino acids. Trimming removed 6 bases at V and 9 bases at J, with 6 bases between. The CDR3 is CASRGAEQFF. The CDR3 DNA reads TGTGCCAGCAGGGGAGCTGAGCAGTTCTTC. Using reference TRBV2 and TRBJ2-1 for the parts outside the CDR3, the full variable domain is EPEVTQTPSHQVTQMGQEVILRCVPISNHLYFYWYRQILGQKVEFLVSFYNNEISEKSEIFDDQFSVERPDGSNFTLKIRSTKLEDSAMYFCASRGAEQFFGPGTRLTVL.

V is TRBV18 and J is TRBJ1-1; D remains ambiguous. This CDR3 contains 14 residues. The germline gives CDR1 KGHSH, CDR2 LQKENI. Trimming shortened V by 3 bases and J by 7 bases, and 15 bases separated the two germline ends. This CDR3 reads CASSPWQYGGEAFF. The CDR3 DNA follows: TGTGCCAGCTCACCCTGGCAGTATGGAGGTGAAGCTTTCTTT.

The chain joins TRBV13 to TRBJ2-1; TRBD1 might be the D (5 bases). Germline V gene lookup returns CDR1 PRHDT and CDR2 FYEKMQ (reference sequence). CDR3 length: 21 amino acids. The V end was cut by 6 bases, the J end by 5 bases, with 35 bases between. The CDR3 bases are TGTGCCAGCAGAGTGGGGCTAGGCGTTCGCTTATCCCTTTCGTCTAACAATGAGCAGTTCTTC. This codes for CASRVGLGVRLSLSSNNEQFF. The variable domain in full, completed from reference TRBV13 and TRBJ2-1, reads AAGVIQSPRHLIKEKRETATLKCYPIPRHDTVYWYQQGPGQDPQFLISFYEKMQSDKGSIPDRFSAQQFSDYHSELNMSSLELGDSALYFCASRVGLGVRLSLSSNNEQFFGPGTRLTVL.

Of note for this clone: Other DNA variants within this sample encode the same CDR3. This chain joins TRBV20-1 and TRBJ1-4; 7 bases are shared with TRBD1. The CDR3 covers 11 residues. The V segment lost 6 bases and the J segment 8 bases; nucleotides outside the gene matches: 3. Germline-derived CDR1 and CDR2 are DFQATT and SNEGSKA (reference sequence). CDR3 region: CSARQGEKLFF. DNA of the CDR3: TGCAGTGCCCGACAGGGCGAAAAACTGTTTTTT.

V and J are TRBV5-1 and TRBJ2-7; TRBD2 matches 8 bases. Unmatched junction bases numbered 1, after V lost 0 bases and J lost 11 bases. There are 11 residues in the CDR3. CDR1 and CDR2 from the germline V gene are SGHRS and YFSETQ. The CDR3 loop is CASSLGREEYF. The DNA of the CDR3 is TGCGCCAGCAGCTTGGGGCGGGAGGAGTACTTC.

This sequence joins TRBV7-8 and TRBJ2-3; 7 bases are shared with TRBD2. After removal of 5 bases from V and 1 base from J, the junction contained 9 bases not matched to a gene. CDR1 is SGHVS, CDR2 FQNEAQ, per germline. The CDR3 covers 16 residues. The CDR3 sequence is CASSPFVAGGTDTQYF. The CDR3 DNA is TGTGCCAGCAGCCCCTTTGTCGCGGGGGGCACAGATACGCAGTATTTT.

The V call is TRBV7-6, the J call TRBJ2-3, with 8 bases identical to TRBD2. The CDR3 contains 14 residues. J lost 4 bases, V lost 3 bases, and 3 bases had no gene match. Per germline, CDR1 SGHVS and CDR2 FNYEAQ. DNA of the CDR3: TGTGCCAGCAGCTTGACTAGCGTGTCAGATACGCAGTATTTT. Its protein product is CASSLTSVSDTQYF.

This clone is a singleton in its sample. This CDR3 reads CASSGDRGKYNEQFF. In nucleotides, the CDR3 is TGTGCCAGTAGCGGGGACAGGGGTAAATACAATGAGCAGTTCTTC. This chain links TRBV19 with TRBJ2-1; 10 bases align to TRBD1. In germline, CDR1 is LNHDA, CDR2 SQIVND (reference sequence). The V and J ends lost 6 bases and 4 bases, in that order; junction bases with no gene match: 6. This CDR3 comprises 15 residues.